This entry lists 25 T cell receptor beta chains sequenced from one sample in a study of shared clonotypes between healthy human individuals. Produced via immunoSEQ multiplex PCR; TCRdb's table is partial and in-frame only. The repertoire includes roughly 1 million clones, around three quarters of them detected once, and more than 0.45% sits in the top ten. Sequenced sample: memory CD4+ T cells from PBMCs. Subset defined: CD45RA-negative fraction. These receptors originate from a man between 18 and 29 years old in good health. Some clones in this sample may be carry-over from other donors' samples.

This clone came up a few times. The chain couples TRBV27 to TRBJ1-1; D perhaps matches TRBD1 (5 bases). Trimming stripped 5 bases from V and 4 bases from J, with 14 bases between. Germline assignment: CDR1 MNHEY and CDR2 SMNVEV (reference sequence). This CDR3 has 14 residues. Here the CDR3 DNA reads TGTGCCAGCAGTGCCTGGGGGGTAGCCACTGAAGCTTTCTTT. Translation gives CASSAWGVATEAFF.

This sequence joins TRBV19 and TRBJ1-2; D might be TRBD1 (6 bases). V lost 4 bases, J lost 5 bases, and 17 bases lay in between. CDR1 is LNHDA, CDR2 SQIVND, per germline (reference sequence). The CDR3 has 15 residues. The CDR3 loop is CASSTLDRSPYGYTF. DNA for the CDR3: TGTGCCAGTAGTACCTTGGACAGATCTCCGTATGGCTACACCTTC.

This clone was counted ten times or more. The chain carries TRBV4-3 and TRBJ1-3, with D hard to call. V was trimmed by 0 bases and J by 2 bases, leaving 11 bases between them. Germline assignment: CDR1 LGHNA and CDR2 YSLEER. This CDR3 comprises 16 residues. CDR3 coding DNA: TGCGCCAGCAGCCAAGAAGCTAGGGTGGCTGGAAACACCATATATTTT. Translation: CASSQEARVAGNTIYF.

In regard to this clone: Other DNA sequences in the sample encode the same CDR3. The chain has TRBV5-1 and TRBJ1-2; 9 positions agree with TRBD1. With 4 bases clipped from V and 6 bases from J, the junction kept 1 base outside the gene matches. This CDR3 spans 12 amino acids. Germline V lookup: CDR1 SGHRS, CDR2 YFSETQ. The CDR3 nucleotides read TGCGCCAGCAGCCGGGACAGGGATGGCTACACCTTC. Protein: CASSRDRDGYTF.

This clone was counted between two and nine times. This chain uses TRBV28 with TRBJ1-5, with D possibly TRBD1 on 5 matching bases. Trimming removed 2 bases from V and 8 bases from J, with 19 bases in between. The CDR3 extends over 16 amino acids. Per the germline V gene, CDR1 is MDHEN and CDR2 is SYDVKM. This CDR3 is CASSLPVPRGVEPQHF. CDR3 nucleotides: TGTGCCAGCAGTTTACCTGTCCCGAGGGGCGTTGAGCCCCAGCATTTT.

For the CDR3, the DNA is TGCGCCAGCAGCTACGGACAGCAGGGGCAGCCCCAGCATTTT. This encodes CASSYGQQGQPQHF. The J gene is TRBJ1-5, the V gene TRBV5-1; TRBD1 is a possible D gene (6 bases). V was cut by 3 bases and J by 7 bases, with 14 bases left in between. The CDR3 totals 14 residues. From germline, CDR1 is SGHRS and CDR2 YFSETQ.

The chain employs TRBV7-9 and TRBJ2-7, with D possibly matching TRBD1 (8 bases). Germline-derived CDR1 and CDR2 are SEHNR and FQNEAQ (reference sequence). Trimming took 4 bases from V and 3 from J, leaving 22 bases between them. The CDR3 spans 17 residues. CDR3 loop: CASSSGGYRGSDYEQYF. DNA of the CDR3: TGTGCCAGCAGCTCGGGAGGCTACAGGGGGTCAGACTACGAGCAGTACTTC.

The chain uses TRBV14 and TRBJ1-5, with a tentative D call TRBD1 (5 bases). CDR3 length equals 13 residues. Germline V gives CDR1 SGHDN, CDR2 FVKESK. Trimming left V 4 bases short and J 6 bases short, with 10 bases between. The CDR3 coding sequence is TGTGCCAGCAGCCCAGGCAGGGCTCAGCCCCAGCATTTT. Amino acid sequence: CASSPGRAQPQHF.

The J gene is TRBJ1-2, the V gene TRBV5-1, with D hard to call. The V gene lost 0 bases and the J gene lost 8 bases, with 14 bases spanning the gap. This CDR3 has 14 residues. Germline V gene sequence: CDR1 SGHRS, CDR2 YFSETQ. The CDR3 spells CASSLDWAQSGYTF. As DNA, the CDR3 is TGCGCCAGCAGCTTGGATTGGGCACAGAGCGGCTACACCTTC.

This clone was detected once. The V and J genes are TRBV5-1 and TRBJ1-1, with unresolved D. Germline lookup yields CDR1 SGHRS and CDR2 YFSETQ. V was shortened by 0 bases and J by 8 bases, with 14 bases between the two germline ends. This CDR3 is 14 amino acids long. The CDR3 DNA is TGCGCCAGCAGCTTGGGGGTTACTGAAATAGAAGCTTTCTTT. This sequence encodes CASSLGVTEIEAFF.

This clone was seen a handful of times. This chain links TRBV18 with TRBJ1-4; the D is unclear. Trimming shortened V by 1 base and J by 8 bases, and 11 bases separated the two germline ends. The CDR3 covers 14 residues. Germline lookup yields CDR1 KGHSH and CDR2 LQKENI. The CDR3 DNA reads TGTGCCAGCTCACCACGGACGCCAGCCGAAAAACTGTTTTTT. Translating it yields CASSPRTPAEKLFF.

This clone is a singleton in its sample. This rearrangement joins TRBV25-1 to TRBJ2-7; TRBD1 or TRBD2 may be the D gene (5 bases each). Trimming took 3 bases from V and 5 from J, leaving 14 bases between them. CDR1 MGHDK and CDR2 SYGVNS come from the germline V gene. This CDR3 contains 14 residues. The CDR3 bases are TGTGCCAGCAGTGAGCTTGGGGGAGACAACGAGCAGTACTTC. This gives the protein CASSELGGDNEQYF.

This clone occurred a few times. V is TRBV6-1 and J is TRBJ1-3; no reliable D call. From germline, CDR1 is MNHNS and CDR2 SASEGT. The CDR3 covers 15 residues. Trimming removed 4 bases from V and 4 bases from J, with 14 bases in between. CDR3 residues: CASSATDLGGNTIYF. The DNA of the CDR3 is TGTGCCAGCAGTGCGACCGATCTGGGGGGAAACACCATATATTTT.

The V call is TRBV6-5, the J call TRBJ2-1; 7 bases are a match to TRBD2. The CDR3 length is 16 residues. CDR1 MNHEY and CDR2 SVGAGI come from the germline V gene. J gave up 4 bases and V 0 bases, and 6 bases lay outside the gene matches. The CDR3 region has the DNA TGTGCCAGCAGTTACTCGACGGCTAGCGGTTACAATGAGCAGTTCTTC. It is translated as CASSYSTASGYNEQFF.

This rearrangement joins TRBV5-1 to TRBJ2-2, with 9 bases lining up with TRBD1. V was clipped by 0 bases and J by 6 bases; unmatched bases: 3. Germline lookup yields CDR1 SGHRS and CDR2 YFSETQ. The CDR3 length is 15 residues. CDR3 nucleotide sequence: TGCGCCAGCAGCTTGGGACAGGGGGGAGCCGGGGAGCTGTTTTTT. As protein: CASSLGQGGAGELFF.

The chain carries TRBV2 and TRBJ1-1, with D maybe TRBD1 (6 bases). CDR1 and CDR2 (germline): SNHLY, FYNNEI. The V end was cut by 4 bases, the J end by 1 base, with 13 bases between. There are 15 residues in the CDR3. CDR3 DNA: TGTGCCAGCAGTGTTAGGGGGGGGTCGAACACTGAAGCTTTCTTT. Translating it yields CASSVRGGSNTEAFF.

V and J are TRBV30 and TRBJ2-7; unclear D gene. Germline CDR1 and CDR2: GTSNPN and SVGIG (reference sequence). The CDR3 length is 14 residues. Trimming shortened V by 3 bases and J by 2 bases, and 14 bases separated the two germline ends. In DNA, the CDR3 is TGTGCCTGGAGCGTCGGCCCTTACCCCTACGAGCAGTACTTC. It translates to CAWSVGPYPYEQYF.

This sequence joins TRBV9 and TRBJ1-1; no clear D. The germline gives CDR1 SGDLS, CDR2 YYNGEE. Trimming cost V 0 bases and J 5 bases, with 11 bases left between them. The CDR3 sequence is 14 residues long. The CDR3 nucleotides read TGTGCCAGCAGCGTAGTGGCCACTTTGACTGAAGCTTTCTTT. Protein product: CASSVVATLTEAFF.

The chain employs TRBV7-9 and TRBJ1-1; D is perhaps TRBD1 (6 bases). The V and J ends lost 5 bases and 1 base respectively, with 17 bases between them. Germline V lookup: CDR1 SEHNR, CDR2 FQNEAQ (reference sequence). The CDR3 totals 16 residues. The CDR3: CASSPRGRNQNTEAFF. For the CDR3, the DNA is TGTGCCAGCAGCCCCAGGGGAAGAAACCAGAACACTGAAGCTTTCTTT.

This clone was seen a handful of times. The V gene is TRBV7-9, the J gene TRBJ2-2; a possible D gene is TRBD1 (5 bases). Trimming pared 2 bases from V and 6 bases from J, leaving 13 bases between. This CDR3 is built from 15 residues. CDR1 and CDR2 from the germline V gene are SEHNR and FQNEAQ (reference sequence). CDR3 amino acids: CASSLRQQIAGELFF. CDR3 bases: TGTGCCAGCAGCTTAAGACAGCAGATAGCCGGGGAGCTGTTTTTT. The variable domain in full, completed from reference TRBV7-9 and TRBJ2-2, reads DTGVSQNPRHKITKRGQNVTFRCDPISEHNRLYWYRQTLGQGPEFLTYFQNEAQLEKSRLLSDRFSAERPKGSFSTLEIQRTEQGDSAMYLCASSLRQQIAGELFFGEGSRLTVL.

V and J are TRBV6-5 and TRBJ2-5, with D tentatively TRBD1 (5 bases). The germline CDR1 and CDR2 sequences are MNHEY and SVGAGI. The CDR3 loop spans 14 amino acids. V lost 5 bases and J lost 5, with 15 bases in between. The CDR3 nucleotides are TGTGCCAGCAGTAGGGGCAGGGTTCTGGAGACCCAGTACTTC. Its protein product is CASSRGRVLETQYF.

CDR3 DNA: TGTGCCAGCAGCTATGACAGGGCTTACTACAATGAGCAGTTCTTC. It is translated as CASSYDRAYYNEQFF. The V call is TRBV5-6, the J call TRBJ2-1, with 7 bases aligning to TRBD1. Germline V gene lookup returns CDR1 SGHDT and CDR2 YYEEEE. The CDR3 covers 15 residues. V gave up 3 bases and J gave up 3 bases; unmatched junction bases: 6.

The chain joins TRBV28 to TRBJ2-2, with 8 bases that match TRBD1. CDR3 length: 15 residues. Germline lookup yields CDR1 MDHEN and CDR2 SYDVKM. V was pared by 2 bases and J by 7 bases, with 6 bases of the junction left unmatched. CDR3 region: CASSLVRGRGGELFF. The CDR3 DNA reads as TGTGCCAGCAGTTTAGTCAGGGGGCGCGGCGGGGAGCTGTTTTTT.

This clone was found once. The rearrangement uses TRBV6-5 and TRBJ2-1, with 7 bases lining up with TRBD2. CDR1 is MNHEY and CDR2 is SVGAGI in the germline V gene. V lost 2 bases to trimming and J lost 7 bases; unmatched junction nucleotides: 8. This CDR3 region has 15 residues. In nucleotides, the CDR3 is TGTGCCAGCAGTTACGAGTCGGGGAGGGGTAATGAGCAGTTCTTC. This encodes CASSYESGRGNEQFF.

The genes are TRBV14 and TRBJ1-2; 7 bases align to TRBD1. Germline V lookup: CDR1 SGHDN, CDR2 FVKESK. The CDR3 spans 16 residues. The junction had 12 bases not matched to a gene; V was cut back by 3 bases and J by 5 bases. The CDR3, as DNA: TGTGCCAGCAGCCAGCGACAGGGTCCTGGTGGGTATGGCTACACCTTC. Protein product: CASSQRQGPGGYGYTF.